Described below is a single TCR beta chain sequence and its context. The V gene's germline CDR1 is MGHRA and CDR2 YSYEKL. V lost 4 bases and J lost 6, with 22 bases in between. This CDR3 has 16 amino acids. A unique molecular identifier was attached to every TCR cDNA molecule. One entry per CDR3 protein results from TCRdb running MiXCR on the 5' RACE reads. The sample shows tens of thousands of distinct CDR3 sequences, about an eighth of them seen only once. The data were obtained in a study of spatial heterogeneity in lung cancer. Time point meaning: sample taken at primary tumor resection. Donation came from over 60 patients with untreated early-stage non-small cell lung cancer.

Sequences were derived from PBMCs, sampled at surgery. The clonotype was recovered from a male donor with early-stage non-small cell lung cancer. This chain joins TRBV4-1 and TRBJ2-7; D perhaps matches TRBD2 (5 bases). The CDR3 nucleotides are TGCGCCAGCAGCCCGATCTCCCGCGGGTTTGGGTCCGAGCAGTACTTC. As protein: CASSPISRGFGSEQYF.